The 20 T cell receptor beta chains below all came from one sample that was sequenced in a study of T cells in narcolepsy. Generated by immunoSEQ multiplex PCR, the TCRdb table keeps only in-frame clones and is missing some. Found here are about 20,000 clones, roughly four fifths of them singletons; the top ten hold more than 1.5%. Sample: memory (CD45RA-) CD4+ T cells from blood. All receptors come from a human donor in good health.

The chain joins TRBV2 to TRBJ1-1; 9 bases fit TRBD1. Germline CDR1 reads SNHLY; CDR2 reads FYNNEI. The CDR3 has 14 amino acids. The trim removed 6 bases at V and 3 bases at J, leaving 5 bases unmatched. Written as DNA, the CDR3 is TGTGCCAGCAGATGGACAGGGGTGGACACTGAAGCTTTCTTT. It translates to CASRWTGVDTEAFF.

This chain joins TRBV18 and TRBJ2-5; 13 positions agree with TRBD2. Gene TRBJ2-7 matches the end of the DNA better, so the J call may be wrong. CDR1 and CDR2 from the germline V gene are KGHSH and LQKENI. The CDR3 runs to 18 residues. This CDR3 reads CASSPRTSGSLFVYEQYF. The CDR3 DNA reads as TGTGCCAGCTCACCTCGGACTAGCGGGAGTCTTTTTGTGTACGAGCAGTACTTC.

This clone was observed a handful of times. The chain links TRBV6-1 to TRBJ1-2, with D tentatively TRBD1 (6 bases). The length of the CDR3 is 11 residues. Per germline, CDR1 MNHNS and CDR2 SASEGT. The V end lost 10 bases, the J end lost 4 bases, and 10 bases lay between the germline ends. The CDR3 nucleotides read TGTGCCACCTTACAGGGCTATGGCTACACCTTC. Translation gives CATLQGYGYTF.

The chain employs TRBV12-2 and TRBJ1-2; the table assigns TRBD1, which was not confirmed against the DNA. TRBV12-2 is given as a pseudogene. This CDR3 contains 16 residues. CDR3 sequence reads: CASRARGPTGGFGYTF. In nucleotides, the CDR3 is TGTGCAAGTCGCGCCAGGGGGCCGACAGGGGGTTTTGGCTACACCTTC.

In this sample, this clone turned up once. V gene TRBV9 combines with J gene TRBJ2-2; D gene ambiguous. From germline, CDR1 is SGDLS and CDR2 YYNGEE. The CDR3 loop spans 15 amino acids. V was trimmed by 4 bases and J by 6 bases, leaving 16 bases between them. The CDR3 nucleotides are TGTGCCAGCAGCCCACCCGGTGTAGTAGCCGGGGAGCTGTTTTTT. Protein product: CASSPPGVVAGELFF.

A few counts support this clone. The chain carries TRBV11-3 and TRBJ2-3; a weak D match, TRBD2 (6 bases). Germline assignment: CDR1 SGHNT and CDR2 YENEEA. Trimming stripped 3 bases from V and 1 base from J, with 8 bases between. This CDR3 comprises 14 residues. The CDR3 bases are TGTGCCAGCAGCTTTAGCGGAGGCACAGATACGCAGTATTTT. The encoded protein is CASSFSGGTDTQYF.

This clone was seen a single time. The CDR3 sequence: CASSSAEGHEQYF. The DNA of the CDR3 is TGCGCCAGCAGCTCAGCCGAGGGCCACGAGCAGTACTTC. V gene TRBV5-1 combines with J gene TRBJ2-7, with D possibly matching TRBD2 (5 bases). In germline, CDR1 is SGHRS, CDR2 YFSETQ. CDR3 size: 13 residues. V gave up 3 bases and J gave up 5 bases, with 12 bases separating them.

The chain couples TRBV10-3 to TRBJ2-3, with D uncertain. The CDR3 is 14 amino acids. CDR1 and CDR2 (germline): ENHRY, SYGVKD. The V and J ends lost 6 bases and 6 bases respectively, with 16 bases between them. CDR3: CAISPSRASDTQYF. DNA for the CDR3: TGTGCCATCAGCCCATCGAGAGCTTCGGATACGCAGTATTTT.

The chain joins TRBV9 to TRBJ2-7, with 9 positions matching TRBD2. V shed 3 bases, J shed 6 bases, and the junction held 7 bases outside the gene matches. CDR3 length: 14 amino acids. The V gene's germline CDR1 is SGDLS and CDR2 YYNGEE. The CDR3 sequence: CASSGGTSHSEQYF. CDR3 sequence (DNA): TGTGCCAGCAGCGGGGGGACTAGCCACAGCGAGCAGTACTTC.

The V gene is TRBV5-4, the J gene TRBJ1-3; D unresolved. Looked up from germline, CDR1 is SGHNT and CDR2 is YYREEE (reference sequence). Between the trimmed V and J ends, which lost 1 base and 0 bases, there was a span of 14 bases. The CDR3 is made up of 17 amino acids. CDR3 coding DNA: TGTGCCAGCAGCTTGTTCTCCCAGGCCCTCTCTGGAAACACCATATATTTT. Its translation is CASSLFSQALSGNTIYF.

V and J are TRBV2 and TRBJ2-2; D possibly corresponds to TRBD2 (5 bases). This CDR3 is 13 amino acids long. Trimming removed 7 bases from V and 6 bases from J, with 12 bases in between. In germline, CDR1 is SNHLY, CDR2 FYNNEI. CDR3 protein: CASKVRGAGELFF. CDR3 nucleotide sequence: TGTGCCAGCAAGGTCCGGGGTGCCGGGGAGCTGTTTTTT.

The chain employs TRBV6-1 and TRBJ2-4, with D unresolved. The CDR3 covers 14 residues. Germline V gene data show CDR1 as MNHNS and CDR2 as SASEGT. Deletions cut 2 bases from V and 0 bases from J, with 5 bases between. CDR3 sequence: CASSELLAKNIQYF. DNA of the CDR3: TGTGCCAGCAGTGAACTGCTAGCCAAAAACATTCAGTACTTC.

The CDR3 here is CASSQGQGNTGELFF. The CDR3 region has the DNA TGTGCCAGCAGCCAGGGACAGGGGAACACCGGGGAGCTGTTTTTT. J is TRBJ2-2 and V is TRBV2; 9 bases agree with TRBD1. The V and J ends lost 6 bases and 1 base, in that order; junction bases with no gene match: 3. CDR3 length equals 15 residues. CDR1 SNHLY and CDR2 FYNNEI come from the germline V gene.

The chain uses TRBV9 and TRBJ1-3, with D unclear. The CDR3 is 16 residues long. Looked up from germline, CDR1 is SGDLS and CDR2 is YYNGEE. Trimming cost V 2 bases and J 0 bases, with 12 bases left between them. The CDR3 DNA sequence: TGTGCCAGCAGCGTTGGTCCCCCCCGCTCTGGAAACACCATATATTTT. Protein: CASSVGPPRSGNTIYF.

J is TRBJ1-6 and V is TRBV6-6, with D uncertain. The length of the CDR3 is 15 residues. V was pared by 2 bases and J by 8 bases, with 13 bases between. Germline loops: CDR1 MNHNY, CDR2 SVGAGI (reference sequence). The CDR3: CASSYTRVGDSPLHF. In nucleotides, the CDR3 is TGTGCCAGCAGTTACACCCGGGTCGGGGATTCACCCCTCCACTTT.

In the case of this clone: The junction shows a germline mismatch at one end, possibly a read error. The chain employs TRBV5-3 and TRBJ2-7, with D unresolved. TRBV5-3 is marked as an open reading frame, function uncertain. This CDR3 is built from 14 residues. The CDR3 DNA reads TGTGCCAGCAGCTTGGCCCTGGGGACCTACGAGCAGTACTTC. The encoded protein is CASSLALGTYEQYF.

The chain joins TRBV2 to TRBJ1-2; D perhaps matches TRBD1 (6 bases). Trimming shortened V by 6 bases and J by 4 bases, and 18 bases separated the two germline ends. CDR3 length: 15 residues. Germline lookup yields CDR1 SNHLY and CDR2 FYNNEI. The CDR3 DNA sequence: TGTGCCAGCAGAGACTGGACAGTACACTTCTATGGCTACACCTTC. It is translated as CASRDWTVHFYGYTF.

The rearrangement uses TRBV7-2 and TRBJ2-7; D possibly corresponds to TRBD1 (6 bases). Germline loops: CDR1 SGHTA, CDR2 FQGNSA. With 5 bases removed from V and 6 bases from J, the gap between germline ends came to 17 bases. CDR3 length: 14 amino acids. This CDR3 is CASSPDRFRGEQYF. CDR3 in DNA: TGTGCCAGCAGCCCAGACAGGTTCCGTGGCGAGCAGTACTTC.

As regards this clone: One junction end disagrees with the germline gene, perhaps due to a read error. V gene TRBV30 combines with J gene TRBJ2-7; TRBD2 agrees at 10 bases. This CDR3 spans 12 amino acids. CDR1 is GTSNPN and CDR2 is SVGIG in the germline V gene (reference sequence). The CDR3 nucleotides are TGTGCCTGGACTAGCGGGAGTTACGGGCAGTACTTC. Amino acid sequence: CAWTSGSYGQYF.

The chain combines TRBV7-3 with TRBJ2-7, with TRBD1 matching over 11 bases. Unmatched junction bases numbered 20, after V lost 5 bases and J lost 5 bases. Looked up from germline, CDR1 is SGHTA and CDR2 is FQGTGA. CDR3 length: 19 amino acids. CDR3 region: CASSHIGQGALESGHEQYF. The CDR3 nucleotides are TGTGCCAGCAGCCATATCGGACAGGGGGCGCTTGAGTCCGGCCACGAGCAGTACTTC.